A single sample gave rise to the 4 T cell receptor beta chains below, sequenced in a study of molecular identifiers for immune sequencing clone quantification. TCRdb ran MiXCR on the PCR reads and lists one entry per CDR3 protein. This sample has a few hundred thousand distinct CDR3 sequences, with roughly 23% found just once. Sequencing used naive CD8+ T cells from blood, with Jurkat cell RNA spiked in. Subset: FACS-sorted CD8+CD4-CCR7+CD45RA+ naive T cells. The receptors were gathered from a human donor in good health. Some libraries in this study had Jurkat cell RNA spiked in.

The table lists this clonotype with many counts. The CDR3 DNA reads TGTGCCAGCAGTTACCCGAGCTCCTACGAGCAGTACTTC. This encodes CASSYPSSYEQYF. V gene TRBV6-2 or TRBV6-3 combines with J gene TRBJ2-7; no clear D gene. Trimming pared 2 bases from V and 0 bases from J, leaving 5 bases between. CDR1 and CDR2 from the germline V gene are MNHEY and SVGEGT. There are 13 residues in the CDR3.

This sequence joins TRBV7-6 and TRBJ2-7, with TRBD1 identical over 9 bases. Per germline, CDR1 SGHVS and CDR2 FNYEAQ. The CDR3 runs 15 residues. J gave up 2 bases and V 5 bases, and 7 bases lay outside the gene matches. The CDR3 DNA reads TGTGCCAGCAGCCAGGACAGGGGATTCGCCTACGAGCAGTACTTC. This encodes CASSQDRGFAYEQYF.

This clonotype has a handful of counts. The chain recombines TRBV4-3 with TRBJ1-5; D unclear. The CDR3 spans 15 residues. Trimming pared 4 bases from V and 1 base from J, leaving 11 bases between. The V gene's germline CDR1 is LGHNA and CDR2 YSLEER. CDR3 nucleotides: TGCGCCAGCAGCCCCCTCGCGGCCAGCAATCAGCCCCAGCATTTT. Translated, it gives CASSPLAASNQPQHF.

This clonotype was recorded at least ten times. The chain joins TRBV6-5 to TRBJ1-1; D uncertain. Trimming removed 5 bases from V and 7 bases from J, with 11 bases in between. CDR1 is MNHEY, CDR2 SVGAGI, per germline. This CDR3 has 12 amino acids. CDR3 coding DNA: TGTGCCAGCAGTACCGGACGGATTGAAGCTTTCTTT. The encoded protein is CASSTGRIEAFF.